These 9 T cell receptor beta chains came from one sample sequenced in a study of response to subunit inactivated influenza vaccine. Via MiXCR, TCRdb re-called the RT-PCR reads, giving one row per CDR3 protein. The data show 490,000 or so distinct CDR3 sequences, with about 7.6% seen just once and approximately 12% held by the top ten. The sequences come from PBMCs from blood, collected about 23 months after vaccination. The receptor set was obtained from a man between 50 and 75 years old who received an inactivated influenza vaccine.

As regards this clonotype: Relative to the germline gene, one junction end is altered; a read error may explain this. The CDR3 coding sequence is TGTGCCAGCAGCCTAGCGGCAAACACAGATACGCAGTATTTT. As protein: CASSLAANTDTQYF. The chain has TRBV7-2 and TRBJ2-3; 7 bases agree with TRBD2. The germline V gene encodes CDR1 SGHTA and CDR2 FQGNSA. This CDR3 is 14 amino acids long.

This clonotype was seen only a few times. The chain couples TRBV12-3 or TRBV12-4 to TRBJ2-1; tentatively, D is TRBD1 or TRBD2 (5 bases each). Deletions cut 6 bases from V and 10 bases from J, with 13 bases between. CDR3 length equals 12 residues. The CDR3 DNA is TGTGCCAGCAGCCCGGGACGAGAAGAGCAGTTCTTC. Translation: CASSPGREEQFF.

The chain uses TRBV7-9 and TRBJ1-1; D call uncertain. Germline V gene lookup returns CDR1 SEHNR and CDR2 FQNEAQ (reference sequence). This CDR3 has 17 residues. V was cut by 5 bases and J by 3 bases, with 22 bases left in between. The chain's CDR3 is CASSPRAGEGRYTEAFF. The CDR3 DNA reads as TGTGCCAGCAGCCCCCGAGCCGGTGAAGGAAGATACACTGAAGCTTTCTTT.

The chain uses TRBV6-2 or TRBV6-3 and TRBJ2-5, with 8 bases lining up with TRBD2. The CDR3 loop spans 17 amino acids. Trimming cost V 4 bases and J 2 bases; bases outside gene matches: 12. In germline, CDR1 is MNHEY, CDR2 SVGEGT. The CDR3 DNA reads as TGTGCCAGCAGTTTGGTTGGTAGCGGGGACATACAAGAGACCCAGTACTTC. It yields the protein CASSLVGSGDIQETQYF.

This clonotype appeared many times. The V and J genes are TRBV6-2 or TRBV6-3 and TRBJ1-3, with D tentatively TRBD1 (6 bases). V was trimmed by 2 bases and J by 2 bases, leaving 16 bases between them. CDR1 is MNHEY and CDR2 is SVGEGT in the germline V gene. This CDR3 comprises 17 residues. Here the CDR3 reads CASSYRKPTGTGNTIYF. The CDR3 bases are TGTGCCAGCAGTTACCGAAAACCTACAGGGACTGGAAACACCATATATTTT.

This clonotype was observed a few times. The V call is TRBV7-9, the J call TRBJ2-5, with 7 positions matching TRBD2. The ends lost 1 base at V and 1 base at J; junction bases unmatched: 3. There are 15 residues in the CDR3. CDR1 and CDR2 from the germline V gene are SEHNR and FQNEAQ (reference sequence). DNA for the CDR3: TGTGCCAGCAGCTTAGGCCGGGGGGTCCAAGAGACCCAGTACTTC. Translating gives CASSLGRGVQETQYF.

This clonotype was counted at least ten times. The chain is built from TRBV2 and TRBJ2-2; D not resolved. Germline V gene lookup returns CDR1 SNHLY and CDR2 FYNNEI. The CDR3 has 14 amino acids. The ends were cut back, 8 bases at V and 2 bases at J, with 12 bases in the middle. The CDR3: CASGREQNTGELFF. In DNA form, the CDR3 reads TGTGCCAGCGGAAGGGAACAAAACACCGGGGAGCTGTTTTTT.

The rearrangement uses TRBV5-5 and TRBJ2-2; unclear D gene. Between the trimmed V and J ends, which lost 4 bases and 4 bases, there was a span of 11 bases. Germline lookup yields CDR1 SGHKS and CDR2 YYEKEE (reference sequence). This CDR3 spans 14 amino acids. DNA of the CDR3: TGTGCCAGCAGCCCCGGGCTGTTCACCGGGGAGCTGTTTTTT. It encodes CASSPGLFTGELFF.

This clonotype appeared a few times. This rearrangement joins TRBV20-1 to TRBJ1-6; 8 positions agree with TRBD1. J was trimmed by 10 bases and V by 5 bases; bases with no gene match: 10. Germline loops: CDR1 DFQATT, CDR2 SNEGSKA (reference sequence). The CDR3 is 14 amino acids. The chain's CDR3 is CSAAGGTGASPLHF. CDR3 bases: TGCAGTGCTGCTGGTGGGACAGGAGCCTCACCCCTCCACTTT.